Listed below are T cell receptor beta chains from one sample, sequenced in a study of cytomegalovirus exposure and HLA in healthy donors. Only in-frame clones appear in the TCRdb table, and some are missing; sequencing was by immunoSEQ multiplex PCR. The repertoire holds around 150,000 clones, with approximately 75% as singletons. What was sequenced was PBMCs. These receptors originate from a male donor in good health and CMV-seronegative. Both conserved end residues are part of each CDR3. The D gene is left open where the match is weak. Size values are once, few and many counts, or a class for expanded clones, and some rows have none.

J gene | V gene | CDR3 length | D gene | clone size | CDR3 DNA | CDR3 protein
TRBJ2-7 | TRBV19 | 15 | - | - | TGTGCCAGTAGTATTAAAACAGGACCGTCCTACGAGCAGTACTTC | CASSIKTGPSYEQYF
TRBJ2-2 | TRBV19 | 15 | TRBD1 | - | TGTGCCAGTAGTATAGGAACAGGGGGCACCGGGGAGCTGTTTTTT | CASSIGTGGTGELFF
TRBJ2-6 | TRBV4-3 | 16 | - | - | TGCGCCAGCAGCCAAGATTTGGGAGCCGGGGCCAACGTCCTGACTTTC | CASSQDLGAGANVLTF
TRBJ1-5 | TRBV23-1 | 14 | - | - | TGCGCCAGCAGTCATTCAGGGGTGATGGAGCCCCAGCATTTT | CASSHSGVMEPQHF
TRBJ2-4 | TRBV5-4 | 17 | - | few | TGTGCCAGCAGCCTCGTCACCAGGGCGTATGCCAAAAACATTCAGTACTTC | CASSLVTRAYAKNIQYF
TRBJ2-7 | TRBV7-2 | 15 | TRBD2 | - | TGTGCCAGCAGCCTTAGAGCGGGGAGCTTCTACGAGCAGTACTTC | CASSLRAGSFYEQYF
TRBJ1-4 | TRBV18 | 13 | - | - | TGTGCCAGCTCTCGCGACGGGGGGGAAAAACTGTTTTTT | CASSRDGGEKLFF
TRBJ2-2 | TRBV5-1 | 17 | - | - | TGCGCCAGCAGCTTGGCCAGGGCAGGGATGAACACCGGGGAGCTGTTTTTT | CASSLARAGMNTGELFF
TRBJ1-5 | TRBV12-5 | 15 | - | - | TGTGCTAGTGGTTTGGGCCCAGGGGTGGGTCAGCCCCAGCATTTT | CASGLGPGVGQPQHF
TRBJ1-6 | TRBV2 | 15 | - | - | TGTGCCAGCAGTCCTTTCGGCGGGGGTAATTCACCCCTCCACTTT | CASSPFGGGNSPLHF
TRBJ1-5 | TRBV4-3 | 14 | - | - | TGCGCCAGCAGCCCTAGAGCGGGCAATCAGCCCCAGCATTTT | CASSPRAGNQPQHF
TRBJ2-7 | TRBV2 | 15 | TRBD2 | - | TGTGCCAGCAGTGAAAGGGCTAGCGGGATTCACGAGCAGTACTTC | CASSERASGIHEQYF
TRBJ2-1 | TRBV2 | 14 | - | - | TGTGCCGGCACCCCCCAGGGTGGGGATAGCGAGCAGTTCTTC | CAGTPQGGDSEQFF